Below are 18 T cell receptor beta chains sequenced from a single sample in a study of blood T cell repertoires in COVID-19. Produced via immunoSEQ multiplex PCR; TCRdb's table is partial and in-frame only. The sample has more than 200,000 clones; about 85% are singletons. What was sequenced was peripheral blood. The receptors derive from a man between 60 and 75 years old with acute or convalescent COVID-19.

Here the CDR3 DNA reads TGTGCCAGCAGTTTAATGCTAAACACTGAAGCTTTCTTT. Translated: CASSLMLNTEAFF. V gene TRBV12-3 or TRBV12-4 combines with J gene TRBJ1-1; D call uncertain. V shed 2 bases and J shed 2 bases, with 6 bases lying between them. The CDR3 runs 13 residues.

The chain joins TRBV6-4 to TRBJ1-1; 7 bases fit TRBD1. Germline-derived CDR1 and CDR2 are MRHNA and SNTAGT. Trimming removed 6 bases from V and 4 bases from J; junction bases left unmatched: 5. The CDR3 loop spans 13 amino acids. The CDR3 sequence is CASRKPGGTEAFF. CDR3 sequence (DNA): TGTGCCAGCAGGAAACCAGGGGGCACTGAAGCTTTCTTT.

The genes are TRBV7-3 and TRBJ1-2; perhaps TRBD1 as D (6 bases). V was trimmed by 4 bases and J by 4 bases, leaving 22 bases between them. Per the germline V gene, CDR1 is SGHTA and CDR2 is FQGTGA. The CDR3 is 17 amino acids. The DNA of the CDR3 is TGTGCCAGCAGCTCAGGTGGTAGTGTTAGGGGGAGCTATGGCTACACCTTC. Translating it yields CASSSGGSVRGSYGYTF. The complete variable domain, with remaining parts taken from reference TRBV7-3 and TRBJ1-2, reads GAGVSQTPSNKVTEKGKYVELRCDPISGHTALYWYRQSLGQGPEFLIYFQGTGAADDSGLPNDRFFAVRPEGSVSTLKIQRTERGDSAVYLCASSSGGSVRGSYGYTFGSGTRLTVV.

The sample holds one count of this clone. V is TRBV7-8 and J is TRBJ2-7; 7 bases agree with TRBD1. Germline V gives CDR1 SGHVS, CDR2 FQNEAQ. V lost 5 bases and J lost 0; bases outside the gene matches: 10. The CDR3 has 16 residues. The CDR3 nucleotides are TGTGCCAGCAGCCCTCGGACGACAGGGAGCTCCTACGAGCAGTACTTC. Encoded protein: CASSPRTTGSSYEQYF. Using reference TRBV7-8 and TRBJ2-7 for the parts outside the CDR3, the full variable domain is GAGVSQSPRYKVAKRGQDVALRCDPISGHVSLFWYQQALGQGPEFLTYFQNEAQLDKSGLPSDRFFAERPEGSVSTLKIQRTQQEDSAVYLCASSPRTTGSSYEQYFGPGTRLTVT.

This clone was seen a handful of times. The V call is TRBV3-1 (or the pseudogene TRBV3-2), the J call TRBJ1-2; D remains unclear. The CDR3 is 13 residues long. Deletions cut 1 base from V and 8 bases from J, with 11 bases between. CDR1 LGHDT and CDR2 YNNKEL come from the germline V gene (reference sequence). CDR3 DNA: TGTGCCAGCAGCCAAGGAACACGTCCGGGCTACACCTTC. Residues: CASSQGTRPGYTF.

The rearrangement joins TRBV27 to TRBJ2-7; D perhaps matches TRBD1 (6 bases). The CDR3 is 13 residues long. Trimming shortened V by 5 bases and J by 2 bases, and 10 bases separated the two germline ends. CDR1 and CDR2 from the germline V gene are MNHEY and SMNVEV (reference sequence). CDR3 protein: CASSGQSTYEQYF. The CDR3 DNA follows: TGTGCCAGCAGTGGACAGTCAACCTACGAGCAGTACTTC.

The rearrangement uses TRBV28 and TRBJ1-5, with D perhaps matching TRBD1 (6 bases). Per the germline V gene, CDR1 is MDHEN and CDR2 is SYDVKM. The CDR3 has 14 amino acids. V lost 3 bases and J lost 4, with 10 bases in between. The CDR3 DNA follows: TGTGCCAGCAGTTTTCCCACAGGGAATCAGCCCCAGCATTTT. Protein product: CASSFPTGNQPQHF.

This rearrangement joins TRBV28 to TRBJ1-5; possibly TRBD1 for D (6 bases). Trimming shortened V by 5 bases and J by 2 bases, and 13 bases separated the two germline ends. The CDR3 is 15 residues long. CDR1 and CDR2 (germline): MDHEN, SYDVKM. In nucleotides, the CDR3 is TGTGCCAGCAGTACAGGGATACGGGGCAATCAGCCCCAGCATTTT. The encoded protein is CASSTGIRGNQPQHF.

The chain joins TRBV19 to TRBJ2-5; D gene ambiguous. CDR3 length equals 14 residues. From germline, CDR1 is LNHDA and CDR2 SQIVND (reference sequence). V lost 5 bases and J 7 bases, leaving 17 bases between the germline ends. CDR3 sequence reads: CASSPHSLPSTQYF. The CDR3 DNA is TGTGCCAGTAGTCCGCATTCACTACCGTCGACCCAGTACTTC.

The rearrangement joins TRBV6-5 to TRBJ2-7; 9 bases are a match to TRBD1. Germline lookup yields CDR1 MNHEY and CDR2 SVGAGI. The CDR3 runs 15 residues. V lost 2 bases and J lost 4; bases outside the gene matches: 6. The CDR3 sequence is CASSYPNRGRYEQYF. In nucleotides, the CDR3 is TGTGCCAGCAGTTACCCCAACAGGGGGCGGTACGAGCAGTACTTC.

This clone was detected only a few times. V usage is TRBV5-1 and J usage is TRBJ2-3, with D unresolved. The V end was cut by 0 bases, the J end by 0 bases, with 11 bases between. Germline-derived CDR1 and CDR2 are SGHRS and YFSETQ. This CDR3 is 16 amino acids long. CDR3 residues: CASSLGQTSSTDTQYF. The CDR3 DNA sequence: TGCGCCAGCAGCTTGGGACAAACTTCTAGCACAGATACGCAGTATTTT.

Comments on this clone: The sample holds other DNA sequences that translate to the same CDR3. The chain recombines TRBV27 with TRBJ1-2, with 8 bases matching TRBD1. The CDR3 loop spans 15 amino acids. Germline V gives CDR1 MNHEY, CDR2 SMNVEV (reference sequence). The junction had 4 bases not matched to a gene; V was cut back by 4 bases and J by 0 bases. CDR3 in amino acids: CASSSGQGPNYGYTF. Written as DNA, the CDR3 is TGTGCCAGCAGTTCTGGACAGGGCCCTAACTATGGCTACACCTTC.

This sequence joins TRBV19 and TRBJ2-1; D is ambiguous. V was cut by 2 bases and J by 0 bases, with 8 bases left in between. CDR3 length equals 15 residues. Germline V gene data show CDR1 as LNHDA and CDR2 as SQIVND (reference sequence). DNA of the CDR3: TGTGCCAGTAGTATACAGGCGAGCTCCTACAATGAGCAGTTCTTC. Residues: CASSIQASSYNEQFF.

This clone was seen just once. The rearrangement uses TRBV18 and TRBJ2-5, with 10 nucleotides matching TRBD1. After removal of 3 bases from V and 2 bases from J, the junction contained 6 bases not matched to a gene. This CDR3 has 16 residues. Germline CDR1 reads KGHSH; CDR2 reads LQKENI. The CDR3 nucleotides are TGTGCCAGCTCACCCCTTGGACAGGGGGGACAAGAGACCCAGTACTTC. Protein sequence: CASSPLGQGGQETQYF. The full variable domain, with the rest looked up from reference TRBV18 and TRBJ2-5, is NAGVMQNPRHLVRRRGQEARLRCSPMKGHSHVYWYRQLPEEGLKFMVYLQKENIIDESGMPKERFSAEFPKEGPSILRIQQVVRGDSAAYFCASSPLGQGGQETQYFGPGTRLLVL.

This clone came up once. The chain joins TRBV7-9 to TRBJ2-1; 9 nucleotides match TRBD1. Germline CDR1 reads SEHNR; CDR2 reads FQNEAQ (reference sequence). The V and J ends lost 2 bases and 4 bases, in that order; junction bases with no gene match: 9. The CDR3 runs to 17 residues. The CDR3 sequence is CASSLKVGTGTYNEQFF. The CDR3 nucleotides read TGTGCCAGCAGCTTAAAAGTTGGGACAGGGACTTACAATGAGCAGTTCTTC.

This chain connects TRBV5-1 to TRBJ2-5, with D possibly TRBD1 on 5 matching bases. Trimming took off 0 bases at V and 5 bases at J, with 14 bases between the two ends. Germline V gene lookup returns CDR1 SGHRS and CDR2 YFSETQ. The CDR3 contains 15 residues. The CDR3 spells CASSLGGALRETQYF. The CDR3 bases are TGCGCCAGCAGCTTGGGGGGCGCCCTGCGGGAGACCCAGTACTTC.

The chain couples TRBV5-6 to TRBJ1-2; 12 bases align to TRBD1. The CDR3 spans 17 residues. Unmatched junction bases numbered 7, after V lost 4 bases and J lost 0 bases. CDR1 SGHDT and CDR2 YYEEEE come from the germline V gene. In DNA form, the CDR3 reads TGTGCCAGCAGCCCGGGACAGGGGGCAGAGTCTAACTATGGCTACACCTTC. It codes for CASSPGQGAESNYGYTF.

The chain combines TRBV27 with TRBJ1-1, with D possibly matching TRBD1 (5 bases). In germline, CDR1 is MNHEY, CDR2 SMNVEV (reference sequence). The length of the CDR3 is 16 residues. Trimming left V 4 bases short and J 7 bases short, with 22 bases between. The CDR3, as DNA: TGTGCCAGCAGTTCACTCTATCGCGGCAGGGCGGTTGAAGCTTTCTTT. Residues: CASSSLYRGRAVEAFF.